This entry is about one T cell receptor (beta chain). What it recognizes is unknown. These data belong to a study of monozygotic twins with inflammatory bowel disease. Notes on the study in general: Repertoire likeness was no different across concordant and discordant twins, perhaps owing to restricted power. Twins with IBD had fewer clonotypes in common with others than healthy twins, particularly during disease activity.

The UMIs carried a 6-nucleotide sample barcode, and they were added by template switching. TCRdb reprocessed the 5' RACE reads; each CDR3 protein has one entry and no DNA is given. In all, the sample yields 140,000 to 150,000 distinct CDR3 sequences. The origin of this receptor is a human donor with ulcerative colitis or Crohn's disease, or a healthy co-twin of an affected twin (not recorded which). Sequenced sample: blood.

The CDR3 is CASSFGTEDEQFF. The rearrangement uses TRBV6-2 or TRBV6-3 and TRBJ2-1; TCRdb's D call, TRBD1, is unchecked because there is no DNA. Per the germline V gene, CDR1 is MNHEY and CDR2 is SVGEGT. The CDR3 totals 13 residues.